A selection of T cell receptor beta chains follows, all from one sample in a study of blood T cells in healthy people across ages. TCRdb ran MiXCR on the 5' RACE reads and lists one entry per CDR3 protein. The table lists under 1,100,000 distinct CDR3 sequences, around 27% of them singletons, with approximately 0.71% in the top ten. These sequences were also reported in another study, on T cells of mothers and their children.

Sequenced input: blood. These receptors all come from a girl aged 2 to 9 in good health. Each CDR3 is given with its conserved first and last residue.

>TRBV5-1|TRBJ1-1
CASSLVRGGRTEAFF
>TRBV15|.
CATSRTTEQETQYF
>TRBV4-2|TRBJ2-2
CASSQYGQGETGELFF
>TRBV12-3/TRBV12-4|TRBJ1-1
CASSFGEGTEAFF
>TRBV4-1|TRBJ2-7
CASSHPGDSYEQYF
>TRBV24-1|TRBJ1-1
CATSDGVIDEAFF
>TRBV21-1|TRBJ2-5
CASSKAFIYRGEGSGETQYF
>TRBV6-5|.
CASRQGAIGETQYF
>TRBV9|TRBJ1-6
CASSVGPYAGQGNSPLHF
>TRBV4-1|TRBJ2-7
CASSRIPDLKGGEQYF
>TRBV6-5|TRBJ2-7
CASTTIGSYEQYF
>TRBV10-1|TRBJ1-5
CASNSPIYRTLGTARKPQHF
>TRBV20-1|TRBJ1-2
CSAREDNSYGYTF
>TRBV5-1|TRBJ2-1
CASSSGTGGGFSSYNEQFF
>TRBV28|TRBJ1-4
CASSQDPRDEKLFF
>TRBV9|TRBJ2-2
CASSGDGFAGELFF
>TRBV19|TRBJ2-6
CASSITSGGASGANVLTF
>TRBV12-3/TRBV12-4|TRBJ2-1
CASSFGNEQFF
>TRBV28|TRBJ1-2
CASTSFPYRVSNYGYTF
>TRBV29-1|TRBJ2-2
CSVVPYTGELFF
>TRBV5-1|TRBJ1-2
CASTTDGPEGYTF
>TRBV7-9|TRBJ2-7
CASSISGGSSYEQYF
>TRBV29-1|TRBJ1-2
CSVMTGAGVYGYTF
>TRBV12-3/TRBV12-4|TRBJ1-3
CASRGDRDGNTIYF